This T cell receptor beta chain was retrieved from a study of CD8 T cells in Susac syndrome. Random hexamers served to reverse transcribe about 0.45 to 1 ug RNA. An immunoSEQ multiplex PCR amplified TCR beta CDR3 over 54 Vbeta and 13 Jbeta. TCRdb re-analysed the immunoSEQ multiplex PCR reads in MiXCR, keeping a single row per CDR3 protein. The repertoire includes some 150,000 distinct CDR3 sequences, over 85% of them detected once, and approximately 0.3% sits in the top ten. The T cells that were sequenced for TCR beta were CD8+ and CD4+ cells from blood. TEMRA cells were enriched by FACS, and CD4+ and CD8+ T cells were negatively isolated. Trimming stripped 0 bases from V and 7 bases from J, with 9 bases between. The CDR3 consists of 12 residues. Germline V gives CDR1 DFQATT, CDR2 SNEGSKA (reference sequence).

The V and J genes are TRBV20-1 and TRBJ2-5; no clear D gene. The sequenced sample consisted of CD8+ T cells from PBMCs. The sequence derives from a human donor in good health. DNA for the CDR3: TGCAGTGCTAGAGATTTGTTCCCGACCCAGTACTTC. Its translation is CSARDLFPTQYF.